This TCR beta chain was retrieved from a study of early T cells in non-severe SARS-CoV-2 infection. As for the study in general: Investigators sequenced bulk RNA drawn from unsorted whole blood, and chains remained unpaired. Study-wide results and caveats: Comparison of clonotypes with VDJdb favored anti-spike CD8 responses while missing private and CD4 specificities.

In regard to this clonotype: Its antigen is not identified.

The CDR3 spans 14 residues. Per germline, CDR1 MGHDK and CDR2 SYGVNS. The V gene lost 6 bases and the J gene lost 2 bases, with 10 bases spanning the gap. The TCR library protocol attached unique molecular identifiers to the individual cDNA molecules. TCRdb reprocessed the 5' RACE reads via MiXCR and lists one record per CDR3 protein. The sample records around 58,000 distinct CDR3 sequences, approximately 11% being singletons. The V and J genes are TRBV25-1 and TRBJ2-2; D perhaps matches TRBD1 (6 bases). Material for sequencing was whole blood. This TCR came from an adult who was a healthcare worker with PCR-confirmed SARS-CoV-2 infection or an uninfected control (not recorded which). The CDR3 protein is CASSNRANTGELFF. The CDR3 coding sequence is TGTGCCAGCAGCAACAGGGCCAACACCGGGGAGCTGTTTTTT.